Following are 5 T cell receptor beta chains from one sample sequenced in a study of cytomegalovirus exposure and HLA in healthy donors. TCRdb keeps only in-frame clones here, not all; method: immunoSEQ multiplex PCR. Of 150,000 to 200,000 clones in the sample, about 85% are singletons; the top ten hold about 2.3%. Sample: PBMCs. The receptors come from a man younger than 45 in good health and CMV-seropositive.

This chain links TRBV7-3 with TRBJ2-2; TRBD1 might be the D (7 bases). The V end lost 6 bases, the J end lost 2 bases, and 13 bases lay between the germline ends. CDR3 length: 15 amino acids. The germline V gene encodes CDR1 SGHTA and CDR2 FQGTGA. In DNA form, the CDR3 reads TGTGCCAGCAGGACACAGGGGACTAACACCGGGGAGCTGTTTTTT. Translation: CASRTQGTNTGELFF.

V usage is TRBV4-1 and J usage is TRBJ2-1; 8 nucleotides agree with TRBD1. V was pared by 3 bases and J by 1 base, with 14 bases of the junction left unmatched. Looked up from germline, CDR1 is MGHRA and CDR2 is YSYEKL. The CDR3 extends over 19 amino acids. The CDR3 loop reads CASSQYWMTGVRSYNEQFF. CDR3 sequence (DNA): TGCGCCAGCAGCCAGTATTGGATGACAGGGGTCCGTTCCTACAATGAGCAGTTCTTC.

This sequence joins TRBV4-1 and TRBJ2-7; 12 bases map to TRBD2. The germline gives CDR1 MGHRA, CDR2 YSYEKL. The V segment lost 5 bases and the J segment 4 bases; nucleotides outside the gene matches: 6. The CDR3 is 15 residues long. DNA of the CDR3: TGCGCCAGCAGCGTCAAACTAGCGGGGGGTTACGAGCAGTACTTC. This translates into CASSVKLAGGYEQYF.

The V call is TRBV4-1, the J call TRBJ2-1, with 9 bases that match TRBD2. CDR1 and CDR2 (germline): MGHRA, YSYEKL. V lost 1 base, J lost 3 bases, and 4 bases stayed unmatched. CDR3 length equals 16 residues. The CDR3, as DNA: TGCGCCAGCAGCCAAGGAGCGGGGGGACGCTACAATGAGCAGTTCTTC. Residues: CASSQGAGGRYNEQFF.

The V and J genes are TRBV11-2 and TRBJ2-7, with a possible D match to TRBD1 (6 bases). Trimming cost V 1 base and J 3 bases, with 10 bases left between them. This CDR3 region has 14 residues. CDR1 SGHAT and CDR2 FQNNGV come from the germline V gene. Here the CDR3 DNA reads TGTGCCAGCAGCTTAGTGACAGGTGACTACGAGCAGTACTTC. Residues: CASSLVTGDYEQYF.